The clone carrying this T cell receptor (beta chain) was counted only a few times. What it binds is not known. It was via CD45RO/CCR7/CD25/CD127/CD95/CD27 that CD4+ naive, central memory, regulatory and stem cell-like memory cells were sorted. This sample stems from a study of beta chain features in type 1 diabetes. The CDR3 extends over 14 amino acids. V lost 5 bases and J 4 bases, leaving 15 bases between the germline ends. The germline V gene has CDR1 SGHTA and CDR2 FQGNSA. TCRB transcripts that were expressed got sequenced, as all of the isolated RNA had been reverse transcribed. The repertoire was sequenced with immunoSEQ multiplex PCR; TCRdb's copy has only in-frame clones and lacks some. The sample yields about 370,000 clones, 9.6% seen once. Regarding the study as a whole: Any HLA-type effect on TCRB rearrangement remained unresolved here. TCRB repertoires of naive, central memory and Treg cells appeared more similar among patients than among healthy donors. At VDJ recombination sites, type 1 diabetes patients had fewer insertions and more deleted nucleotides. People with Type 1 diabetes carried modestly yet significantly shorter TCRB CDR3s in all four CD4+ subsets.

The specimen was central memory CD4+ T cells from blood. The J gene is TRBJ2-7, the V gene TRBV7-2; maybe TRBD2 (7 bases). The receptor's source is a man younger than 40 with type 1 diabetes. The CDR3 region has the DNA TGTGCCAGCAGCCAGGGGAGGGGTCATTACGAGCAGTACTTC. Translated, it gives CASSQGRGHYEQYF.